This T cell receptor (beta chain) was sequenced in a study of radiation and T cells in renal cell carcinoma. Study-wide points: From baseline, blood top tumor clonotypes peaked at 2 weeks post-radiation.

Noted time point: blood 2 weeks post-SBRT. The treatment is: 15 Gy SBRT to primary tumor, nephrectomy 4 weeks later. Profiling relied on immunoSEQ multiplex PCR, and the TCRdb table lists in-frame clones only, not all of them. The sample consists of roughly 130,000 clones, 75% to 90% of them appearing once. J gave up 2 bases and V 3 bases, and 1 base lay outside the gene matches. The CDR3 has 14 amino acids. Germline loops: CDR1 SGHRS, CDR2 YFSETQ. As concerns this clone: Its antigen is not known.

The V gene is TRBV5-1, the J gene TRBJ1-2; 10 bases are a match to TRBD1. The source of this sequence is a woman aged 55 to 70 with renal cell carcinoma. The source was blood, collected from a patient whose treatment included radiotherapy and nephrectomy. CDR3 bases: TGCGCCAGCAGCTGGGACAGGGGAAACTATGGCTACACCTTC. Its translation: CASSWDRGNYGYTF.